This T cell receptor (beta chain) was obtained from a study of beta chain features in type 1 diabetes. Notes on the study in general: Shortening of TCRB CDR3s, moderate but significant, appeared in all four CD4+ subsets of Type 1 diabetes patients.

Every isolated RNA sample was fully reverse transcribed, so sequencing captured expressed TCRB transcripts. TCRdb's copy holds only in-frame clones and misses some; the assay was immunoSEQ multiplex PCR. The table lists about 700,000 clones, roughly an eighth of them singletons. This clone was observed a few times. Its antigen remains unidentified. Source material: naive CD4+ T cells from blood. This receptor was identified in a man aged 18 to 29 with type 1 diabetes.

CDR3 bases: TGTGCCAGCACCCACGGAGGCAGGGACGATGGAGAGCAGTACTTC. Its translation is CASTHGGRDDGEQYF. The chain links TRBV11-3 to TRBJ2-7; D possibly matches TRBD1 or TRBD2 (5 bases each). Germline V gene lookup returns CDR1 SGHNT and CDR2 YENEEA. The CDR3 is made up of 15 amino acids. The V end lost 7 bases, the J end lost 7 bases, and 23 bases lay between the germline ends.